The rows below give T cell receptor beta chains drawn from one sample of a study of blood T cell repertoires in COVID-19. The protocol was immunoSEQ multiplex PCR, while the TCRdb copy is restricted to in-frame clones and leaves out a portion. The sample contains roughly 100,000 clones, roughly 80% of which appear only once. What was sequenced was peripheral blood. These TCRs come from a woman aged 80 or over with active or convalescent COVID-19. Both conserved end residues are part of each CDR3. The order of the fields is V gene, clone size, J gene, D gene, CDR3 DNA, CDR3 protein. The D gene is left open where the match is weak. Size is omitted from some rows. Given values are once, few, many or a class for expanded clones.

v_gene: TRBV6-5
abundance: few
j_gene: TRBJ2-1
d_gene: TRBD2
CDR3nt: TGTGCCAGCGAGCATAGCGGGACGGGTGAGCAGTTCTTC
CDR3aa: CASEHSGTGEQFF

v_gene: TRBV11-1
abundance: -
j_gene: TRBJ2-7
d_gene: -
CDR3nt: TGTGCCAGCAGCCGCGCTAACGAGCAGTACTTC
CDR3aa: CASSRANEQYF

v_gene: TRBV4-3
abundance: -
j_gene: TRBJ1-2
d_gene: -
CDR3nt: TGCGCCAGCAGCCAAGATGGAGCATCAGGCTACACCTTC
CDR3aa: CASSQDGASGYTF

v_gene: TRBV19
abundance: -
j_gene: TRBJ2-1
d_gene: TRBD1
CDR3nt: TGTGCCAGTAGTATCTCGGGACAGGGTTACAATGAGCAGTTCTTC
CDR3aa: CASSISGQGYNEQFF

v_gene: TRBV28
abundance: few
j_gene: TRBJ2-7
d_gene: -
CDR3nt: TGTGCCAGCAGTCAGATCTCCTACGAGCAGTACTTC
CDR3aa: CASSQISYEQYF

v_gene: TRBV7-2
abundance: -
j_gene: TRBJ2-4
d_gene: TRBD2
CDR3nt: TGTGCCAGCAGCTCTCGGAATAGCGGGATTCAGTACTTC
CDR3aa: CASSSRNSGIQYF

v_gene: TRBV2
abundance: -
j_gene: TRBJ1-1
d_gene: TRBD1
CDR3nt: TGTGCCAGCAGTCTACAGGGGATTAACACTGAAGCTTTCTTT
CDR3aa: CASSLQGINTEAFF

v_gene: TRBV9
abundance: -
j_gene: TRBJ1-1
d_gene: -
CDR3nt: TGTGCCAGCAGCGCAGGAACGCACACTGAAGCTTTCTTT
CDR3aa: CASSAGTHTEAFF

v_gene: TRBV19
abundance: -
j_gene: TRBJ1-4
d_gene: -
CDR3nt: TGTGCCAGTAAATTCCCCGGCCAAACAGGGTCGAAACTGTTTTTT
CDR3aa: CASKFPGQTGSKLFF

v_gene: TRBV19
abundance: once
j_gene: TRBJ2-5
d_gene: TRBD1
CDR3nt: TGTGCCAGTAGTAGGGGACAGGGGATTGCAACCCAGTACTTC
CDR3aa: CASSRGQGIATQYF

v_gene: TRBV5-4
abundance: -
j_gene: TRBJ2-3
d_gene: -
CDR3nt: TGTGCCAGCAGCAGAGACCAGGTTAGCACAGATACGCAGTATTTT
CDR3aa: CASSRDQVSTDTQYF

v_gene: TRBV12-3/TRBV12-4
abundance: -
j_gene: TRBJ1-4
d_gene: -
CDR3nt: TGTGCCAGCAGGGTCGGGGTTGAAAAACTGTTTTTT
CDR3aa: CASRVGVEKLFF

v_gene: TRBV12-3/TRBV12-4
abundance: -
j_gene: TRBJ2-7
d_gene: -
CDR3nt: TGTGCCAGCAGTAAAACAGACATAAACGAGCAGTACTTC
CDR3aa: CASSKTDINEQYF

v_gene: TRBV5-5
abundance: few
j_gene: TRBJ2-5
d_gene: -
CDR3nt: TGTGCCAGCAGCCTGCCCCGGCTAGACGAGACCCAGTACTTC
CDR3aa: CASSLPRLDETQYF

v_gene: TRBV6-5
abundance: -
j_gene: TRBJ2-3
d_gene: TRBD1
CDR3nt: TGTGCCACCGGGACAGTGGCGTGGGGAGATACGCAGTATTTT
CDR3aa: CATGTVAWGDTQYF

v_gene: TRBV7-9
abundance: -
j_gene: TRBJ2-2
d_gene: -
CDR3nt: TGTGCCAGCAGCTTACTAAGGAGTACCGGGGAGCTGTTTTTT
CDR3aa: CASSLLRSTGELFF

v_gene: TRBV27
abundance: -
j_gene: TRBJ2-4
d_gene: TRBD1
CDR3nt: TGTGCCAGCAGTCGCGTACCGCCGGGACAGGGCGCCATTCAGTACTTC
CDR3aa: CASSRVPPGQGAIQYF

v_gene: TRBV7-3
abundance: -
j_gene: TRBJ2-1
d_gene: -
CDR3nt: TGTGCCAGCAGCTTTGCCGGTTCGAATGAGCAGTTCTTC
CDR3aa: CASSFAGSNEQFF

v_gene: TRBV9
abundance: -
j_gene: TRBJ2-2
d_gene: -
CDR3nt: TGTGCCAGCAGCTTCGGGACTCCGAATGGGGCGGGGGAGCTGTTTTTT
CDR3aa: CASSFGTPNGAGELFF

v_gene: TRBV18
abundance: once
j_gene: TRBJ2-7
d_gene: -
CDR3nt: TGTGCCAGCTCACCGCCCACGGGTGGTACTTACGAGCAGTACTTC
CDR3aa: CASSPPTGGTYEQYF

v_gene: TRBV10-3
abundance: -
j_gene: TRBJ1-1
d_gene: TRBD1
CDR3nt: TGTGCCATCAGGGATGGGACAGTGAACACTGAAGCTTTCTTT
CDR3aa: CAIRDGTVNTEAFF

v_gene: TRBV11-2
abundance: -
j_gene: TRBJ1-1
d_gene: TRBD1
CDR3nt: TGTGCCAGCAGCTTAAGGCAGGGGGCGCTTGAAGCTTTCTTT
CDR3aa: CASSLRQGALEAFF

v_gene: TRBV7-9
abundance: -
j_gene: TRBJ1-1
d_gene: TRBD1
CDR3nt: TGTGCCAGCAGCCACAGGGGGACTGAAGCTTTCTTT
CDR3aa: CASSHRGTEAFF

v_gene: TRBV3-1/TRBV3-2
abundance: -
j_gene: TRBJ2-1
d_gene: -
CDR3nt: TGTGCCAGCAGCCTTCGGCGGGTTAACTACAATGAGCAGTTCTTC
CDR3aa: CASSLRRVNYNEQFF

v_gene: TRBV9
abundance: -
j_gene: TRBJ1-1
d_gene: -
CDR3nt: TGTGCCAGCAGCCCATACCATGACAGTACTGAAGCTTTCTTT
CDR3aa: CASSPYHDSTEAFF

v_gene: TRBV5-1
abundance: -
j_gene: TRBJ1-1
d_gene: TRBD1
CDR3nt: TGCGCCAGCAGGACAGACAGGGGTGAAGCTTTCTTT
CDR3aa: CASRTDRGEAFF

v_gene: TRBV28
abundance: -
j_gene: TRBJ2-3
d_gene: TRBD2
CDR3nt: TGTGCCAGCAGTTTAGCGGCTAGCGGGACCACAGATACGCAGTATTTT
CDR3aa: CASSLAASGTTDTQYF

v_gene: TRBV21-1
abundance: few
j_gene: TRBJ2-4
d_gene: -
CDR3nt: TGTGCCAGCAGCACCTCAGGGGGCAAGGGAGCGCAAGCCAAAAACATTCAGTACTTC
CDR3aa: CASSTSGGKGAQAKNIQYF

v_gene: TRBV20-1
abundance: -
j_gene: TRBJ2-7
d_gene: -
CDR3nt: TGCAGTGCGGGCCTCTCCTACGAGCAGTACTTC
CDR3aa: CSAGLSYEQYF

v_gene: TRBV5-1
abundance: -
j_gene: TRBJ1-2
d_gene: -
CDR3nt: TGCGCCAGCAGCCCGGACCCGGGGGTAAACTATGGCTACACCTTC
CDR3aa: CASSPDPGVNYGYTF

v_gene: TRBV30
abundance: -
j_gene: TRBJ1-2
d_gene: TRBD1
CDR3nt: TGTGCCTGGACCCGGGACAGGGATTATGGCTACACCTTC
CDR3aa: CAWTRDRDYGYTF

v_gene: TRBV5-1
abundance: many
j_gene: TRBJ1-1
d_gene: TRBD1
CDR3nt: TGCGCCAGCAGCTTGGCCTCAGGGGGGACTGAAGCTTTCTTT
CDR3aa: CASSLASGGTEAFF

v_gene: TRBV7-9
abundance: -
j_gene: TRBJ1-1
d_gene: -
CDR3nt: TGTGCCAGCAGCTTAGCGCTGACAGGGAACACTGAAGCTTTCTTT
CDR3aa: CASSLALTGNTEAFF

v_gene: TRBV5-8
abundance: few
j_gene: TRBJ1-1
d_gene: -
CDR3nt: TGTGCCAGCAGAATTGGGGGGTCCGCTGAAGCTTTCTTT
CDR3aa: CASRIGGSAEAFF

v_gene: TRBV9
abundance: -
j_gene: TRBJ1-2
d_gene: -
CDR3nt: TGTGCCAGCAGCCAGGGCGGGGTTGGCACCTTC
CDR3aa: CASSQGGVGTF

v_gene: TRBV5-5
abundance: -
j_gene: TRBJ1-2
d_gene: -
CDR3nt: TGTGCCAGCAGCCCTGGAGCAGGGGTGGAGGTCTATGGCTACACCTTC
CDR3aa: CASSPGAGVEVYGYTF

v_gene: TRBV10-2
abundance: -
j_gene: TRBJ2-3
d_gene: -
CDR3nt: TGCGCCAGCAGTGAGGTGACTAGCACAGATACGCAGTATTTT
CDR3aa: CASSEVTSTDTQYF

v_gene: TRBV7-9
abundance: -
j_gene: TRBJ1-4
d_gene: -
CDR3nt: TGTGCCAGCAGCTTAGGTTGGGGCGGCCCAACTAATGAAAAACTGTTTTTT
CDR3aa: CASSLGWGGPTNEKLFF

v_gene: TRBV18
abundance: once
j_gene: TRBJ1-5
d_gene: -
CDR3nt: TGTGCCAGCTCACCCGCCAGGAATCAGCCCCAGCATTTT
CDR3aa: CASSPARNQPQHF

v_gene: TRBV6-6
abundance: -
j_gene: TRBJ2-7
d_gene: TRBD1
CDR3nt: TGTGCCAGCACCCCCAGACAGGGATCCGACGAGCAGTACTTC
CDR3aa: CASTPRQGSDEQYF

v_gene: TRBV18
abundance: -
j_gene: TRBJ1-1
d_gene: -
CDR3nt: TGTGCCAGCTCTCCGGCGGGGGCGAACACTGAAGCTTTCTTT
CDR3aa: CASSPAGANTEAFF

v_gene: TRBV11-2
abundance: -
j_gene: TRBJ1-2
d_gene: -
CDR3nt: TGTGCCAGCAGCGCCCAGGGTGTTGGCTACACCTTC
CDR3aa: CASSAQGVGYTF

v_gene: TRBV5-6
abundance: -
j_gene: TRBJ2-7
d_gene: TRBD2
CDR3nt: TGTGCCAGCAGCAGGGGACTAGCGGGGACGGCCTACGAGCAGTACTTC
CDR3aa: CASSRGLAGTAYEQYF

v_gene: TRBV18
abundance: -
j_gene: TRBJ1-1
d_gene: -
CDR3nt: TGTGCCAGCGGGGGCCACGAGGCTTTCTTT
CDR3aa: CASGGHEAFF

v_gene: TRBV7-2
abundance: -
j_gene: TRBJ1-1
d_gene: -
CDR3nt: TGTGCCAGCACCTCAACCTATGAAGCTTTCTTT
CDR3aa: CASTSTYEAFF

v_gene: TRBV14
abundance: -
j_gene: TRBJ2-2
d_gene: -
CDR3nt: TGTGCCAGCAGCCGAAGGGGGGGGACCGGGGAGCTGTTTTTT
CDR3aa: CASSRRGGTGELFF

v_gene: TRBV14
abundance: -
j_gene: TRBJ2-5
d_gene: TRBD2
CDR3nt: TGTGCCAGCAGCCAAGTTCCTAGCGGGAGTTCTGAGACCCAGTACTTC
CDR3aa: CASSQVPSGSSETQYF

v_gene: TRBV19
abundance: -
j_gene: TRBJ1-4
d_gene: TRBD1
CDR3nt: TGTGCCAGTAGTAAAGGACAGGTCGAAAAACTGTTTTTT
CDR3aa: CASSKGQVEKLFF

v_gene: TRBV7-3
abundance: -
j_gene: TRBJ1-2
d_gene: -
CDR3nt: TGTGCCAGCAGCTTAAATGTGCAGGGGAAAGGCTACACCTTC
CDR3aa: CASSLNVQGKGYTF